This T cell receptor (beta chain) was identified in a study of PD-1 blockade in classical Hodgkin lymphoma. Measured with immunoSEQ multiplex PCR; TCRdb has only the in-frame clones, and not every one. The sample lists fewer than 90,000 clones; over 90% were seen once. Regarding time point: newly diagnosed, previously untreated cHL patient sample. This CDR3 region has 16 residues. The ends lost 0 bases at V and 9 bases at J; junction bases unmatched: 12. Germline CDR1 SGDLS, CDR2 YYNGEE. This chain links TRBV9 with TRBJ2-1; 7 nucleotides align to TRBD2. This TCR derives from a human donor with classical Hodgkin lymphoma. The sample taken for sequencing was peripheral blood mononuclear cells (PBMCs). CDR3 amino acids: CASSVEAGVTTIEQFF. Here the CDR3 DNA reads TGTGCCAGCAGCGTAGAGGCGGGGGTGACTACAATTGAGCAGTTCTTC.